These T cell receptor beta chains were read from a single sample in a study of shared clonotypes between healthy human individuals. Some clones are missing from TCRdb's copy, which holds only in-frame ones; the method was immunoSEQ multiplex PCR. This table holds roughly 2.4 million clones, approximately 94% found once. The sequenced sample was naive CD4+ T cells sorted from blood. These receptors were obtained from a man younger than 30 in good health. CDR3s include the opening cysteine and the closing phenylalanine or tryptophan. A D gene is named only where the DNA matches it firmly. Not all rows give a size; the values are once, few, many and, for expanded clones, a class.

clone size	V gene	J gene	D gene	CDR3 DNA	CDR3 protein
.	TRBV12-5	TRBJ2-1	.	TGTGCTAGTGGTTTGAGCCACAATGAGCAGTTCTTC	CASGLSHNEQFF
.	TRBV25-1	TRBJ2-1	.	TGTGCCAGCAGTGGCCCTGCGGGACAGTCTTACAATGAGCAGTTCTTC	CASSGPAGQSYNEQFF
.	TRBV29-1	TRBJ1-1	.	TGCAGCGTTGACAAGGGCAGCAACGTGGGTGAAGCTTTCTTT	CSVDKGSNVGEAFF
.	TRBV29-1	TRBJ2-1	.	TGCAGCGTTGATCACAGGGGCGGGACCAATGAGCAGTTCTTC	CSVDHRGGTNEQFF
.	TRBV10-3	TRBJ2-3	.	TGTGCCATCAGTGAGAGGGCAGATACGCAGTATTTT	CAISERADTQYF
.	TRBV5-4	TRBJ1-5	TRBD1	TGTGCCAGCAGCGCCGGGACAGGAGCTAATCAGCCCCAGCATTTT	CASSAGTGANQPQHF
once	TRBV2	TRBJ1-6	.	TGTGCCAGCAGTGAAGAGGTAGGGGTTAATTCACCCCTCCACTTT	CASSEEVGVNSPLHF
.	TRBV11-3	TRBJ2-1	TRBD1	TGTGCCAGCAGCAGACCGGGACAGAACAATGAGCAGTTCTTC	CASSRPGQNNEQFF
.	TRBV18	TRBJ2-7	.	TGTGCCAGCTCAGCTCTCGGACAGCCATCCTACGAGCAGTACTTC	CASSALGQPSYEQYF
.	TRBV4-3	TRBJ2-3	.	TGCGCCAGCAGCCAAGTATTGGACTCAAGCCCCGGGAATCCGGAGTATTTT	CASSQVLDSSPGNPEYF
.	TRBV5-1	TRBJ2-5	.	TGCGCCAGCAGCTGGAGCGGGCAGTTAGAGACCCAGTACTTC	CASSWSGQLETQYF
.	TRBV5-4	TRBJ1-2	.	TGTGCCAGCAGCTCTGACGGAAACTATGGCTACACCTTC	CASSSDGNYGYTF
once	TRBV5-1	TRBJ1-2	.	TGCGCCAGCAGCTCCGCCACTTTTGGGACATTTTATGGCTACACCTTC	CASSSATFGTFYGYTF
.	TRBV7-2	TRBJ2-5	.	TGTGCCAGCAGCTTTCTAGACCAAGAGACCCAGTACTTC	CASSFLDQETQYF
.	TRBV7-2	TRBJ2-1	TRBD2	TGTGCCAGCAGTTCCTTCGGGACTAGCGGGAACAATGAGCAGTTCTTC	CASSSFGTSGNNEQFF
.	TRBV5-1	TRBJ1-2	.	TGCGCCAGCAGGGATGCCGGGACGGGCAATGGCTACACCTTC	CASRDAGTGNGYTF
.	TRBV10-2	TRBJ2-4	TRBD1	TGCGCCAGCAGTGCCTCGGACAGGGTTTTAGGAAACATTCAGTACTTC	CASSASDRVLGNIQYF
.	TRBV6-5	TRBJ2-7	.	TGTGCCAGCAGTTACTCAATCCGGGACACCTACGAGCAGTACTTC	CASSYSIRDTYEQYF
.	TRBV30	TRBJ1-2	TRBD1	TGTGCCTGGATACCGGGACAGGGCTATGGCTACACCTTC	CAWIPGQGYGYTF
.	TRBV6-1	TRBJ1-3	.	TGTGCCAGCAGTGAAGCCGGAAACTCTGGAAACACCATATATTTT	CASSEAGNSGNTIYF
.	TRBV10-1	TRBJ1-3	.	TGCGCCAGCAGTGCGGATCTCTCTGGAAACACCATATATTTT	CASSADLSGNTIYF
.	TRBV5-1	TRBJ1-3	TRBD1	TGCGCCAGCAGCTTGGAGGGACAGGGGGCGAACACCATATATTTT	CASSLEGQGANTIYF
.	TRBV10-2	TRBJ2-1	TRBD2	TGCGCCAGCAGAGGGACTAGCGGTTACAATGAGCAGTTCTTC	CASRGTSGYNEQFF
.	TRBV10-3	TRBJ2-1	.	TGTGCCATCAGTGACCTCAATGAGCAGTTCTTC	CAISDLNEQFF
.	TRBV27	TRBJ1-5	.	TGTGCCAGCAGTTTCGCGGTTGATCAGCCCCAGCATTTT	CASSFAVDQPQHF
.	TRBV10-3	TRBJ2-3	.	TGTGCCATCAGTGTCCAGGGGACCTATAGCACAGATACGCAGTATTTT	CAISVQGTYSTDTQYF
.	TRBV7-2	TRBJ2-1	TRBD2	TGTGCCAGCAGCTTCCCCACTAGCGGCATCCATGAGCAGTTCTTC	CASSFPTSGIHEQFF
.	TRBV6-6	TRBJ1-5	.	TGTGCCAGCAGTTACTCGGAGCAGCCCCAGCATTTT	CASSYSEQPQHF
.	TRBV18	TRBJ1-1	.	TGTGCCAGCTCACCAACTCCCACCGCCACTGAAGCTTTCTTT	CASSPTPTATEAFF
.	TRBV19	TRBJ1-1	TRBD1	TGTGCCAGTAGCCTCGGGACAGGGCTTGAAGCTTTCTTT	CASSLGTGLEAFF
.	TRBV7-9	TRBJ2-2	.	TGTGCCAGCAGCTTTCTTTCCACCGGGGAGCTGTTTTTT	CASSFLSTGELFF
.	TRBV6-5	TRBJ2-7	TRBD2	TGTGCCAGCAGTTACCGACTAGCGGGAGGGCCGGGGGAGCAGTACTTC	CASSYRLAGGPGEQYF
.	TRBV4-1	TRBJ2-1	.	TGCGCCAGCAGCCAAGGGGTGCCGGCGACTGAGCAGTTCTTC	CASSQGVPATEQFF
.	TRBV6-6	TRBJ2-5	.	TGTGCCAGCAGCAGCCAAGAGACCCAGTACTTC	CASSSQETQYF
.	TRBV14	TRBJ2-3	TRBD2	TGTGCCAGCAGCCATGACCTTCTGAGCGGGGCCACAGATACGCAGTATTTT	CASSHDLLSGATDTQYF
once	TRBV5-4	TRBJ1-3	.	TGTGCCAGCAGCTTGGAGATTTCTGGAAACACCATATATTTT	CASSLEISGNTIYF
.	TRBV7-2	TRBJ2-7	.	TGTGCCAGCAGCTTTGTTGGACTGGGGGGTCGAGAGCAGTACTTC	CASSFVGLGGREQYF
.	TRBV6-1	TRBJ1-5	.	TGTGCCAGCAGCTTACAGTGGGATCAGCCCCAGCATTTT	CASSLQWDQPQHF
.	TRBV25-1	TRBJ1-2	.	TGTGCCAGCAGTGCCGGGACGGCTTTCGGCTACACCTTC	CASSAGTAFGYTF
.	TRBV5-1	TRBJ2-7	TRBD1	TGCGCATCAGGACAGGGGATCGGCGAGCAGTACTTC	CASGQGIGEQYF
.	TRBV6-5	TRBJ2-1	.	TGTGCCAGCAGTTACTCGACGGGTACCTACAATGAGCAGTTCTTC	CASSYSTGTYNEQFF
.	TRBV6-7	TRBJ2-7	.	TGTGCCAGCAGTTACTCTACTCTATCTGGGGATCCCAACTACGAGCAGTACTTC	CASSYSTLSGDPNYEQYF
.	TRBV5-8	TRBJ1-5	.	TGTGCCAGCACCGAGGCTCGTCAGCCCCAGCATTTT	CASTEARQPQHF
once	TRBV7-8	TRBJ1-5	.	TGTGCCAGCAGCCGTACGGGCAATCAGCCCCAGCATTTT	CASSRTGNQPQHF
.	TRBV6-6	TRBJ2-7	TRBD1	TGTGCCAGCAGCAAAGGGACAGGGCGGGAGCAGTACTTC	CASSKGTGREQYF
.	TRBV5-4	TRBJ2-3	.	TGTGCCAGCAGCTTAGATCCGGGGGTGACAGGGTCTATGAATACGCAGTATTTT	CASSLDPGVTGSMNTQYF
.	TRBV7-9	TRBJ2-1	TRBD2	TGTGCCAGCAGCTTAGAGTTTAGCGGGGGCGCATGGGGGCAGTTCTTC	CASSLEFSGGAWGQFF
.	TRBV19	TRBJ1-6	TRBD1	TGTGCCAGTAGCATAAGGACAGGGGGATATAATTCACCCCTCCACTTT	CASSIRTGGYNSPLHF
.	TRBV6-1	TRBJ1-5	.	TGTGCCAGCAGCGCGACCGATAATCAACAGCCCCAGCATTTT	CASSATDNQQPQHF
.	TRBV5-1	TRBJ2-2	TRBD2	TGCGCCAGCAGCTTGGACGGGAGGCCGAACACCGGGGAGCTGTTTTTT	CASSLDGRPNTGELFF
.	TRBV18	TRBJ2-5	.	TGTGCCAGCTCGTCTCAAGAGACCCAGTACTTC	CASSSQETQYF
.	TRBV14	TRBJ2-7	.	TGTGCCAGCAGCCGCAGGCCCTACGAGCAGTACTTC	CASSRRPYEQYF
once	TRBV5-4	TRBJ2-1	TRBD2	TGTGCCAGCAGCCGAGAGACTAGCGGGGGGGCGGTCTTC	CASSRETSGGAVF
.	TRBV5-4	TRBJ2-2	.	TGTGCCAGCAGCTTGGGAGCCGGGTCCGGGGAGCTGTTTTTT	CASSLGAGSGELFF
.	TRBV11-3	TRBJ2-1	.	TGTGCCAGCAGCTTAGGGCAGGGTGAGCAGTTCTTC	CASSLGQGEQFF
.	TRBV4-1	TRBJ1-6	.	TGCGCCAGCACCCCTGCAACAGGGTATAATTCACCCCTCCACTTT	CASTPATGYNSPLHF
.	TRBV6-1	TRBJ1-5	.	TGTGCCAGCAGTCCAGGGATTGCCAATCAGCCCCAGCATTTT	CASSPGIANQPQHF
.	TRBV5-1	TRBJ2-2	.	TGCGCCAGCAGCTTGGGGGGACACAACACCGGGGAGCTGTTTTTT	CASSLGGHNTGELFF
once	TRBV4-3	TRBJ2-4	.	TGCGCCAGCAGCCAAGACGCAGGTGTCCTTAGGAGCATTCAGTACTTC	CASSQDAGVLRSIQYF